What follows is one T cell receptor (beta chain) and its context. Generated by immunoSEQ multiplex PCR, the TCRdb table keeps only in-frame clones and is missing some. The sample yields under 350,000 clones, 85% to 90% seen once. The data stem from a study of blood T cell repertoires in COVID-19. Study as a whole: Italy, Spain and the United States were the sources of the convalescent and acute COVID-19 samples.

The ends lost 4 bases at V and 4 bases at J; junction bases unmatched: 6. This CDR3 has 15 residues. Per the germline V gene, CDR1 is SGHVS and CDR2 is FNYEAQ. The participants were between 18 and 89 years old and came from about two dozen US areas. Recovered status applied to Cohort 3 donors who had two consecutive negative PCRs. It also applied to those with clearance or with symptom resolution. What was sequenced was PBMCs or T cells enriched from blood (not recorded which). The sequence was obtained from an older woman who had recovered from COVID-19. The chain couples TRBV7-6 to TRBJ1-1, with TRBD1 matching over 10 bases. This CDR3 reads CASSSGTGVFTEAFF. The DNA of the CDR3 is TGTGCCAGCAGCTCCGGGACAGGGGTTTTCACTGAAGCTTTCTTT.